Each of the 25 T cell receptor beta chains below was sequenced from the same sample in a study of liver allograft versus peripheral blood T cells. Study as a whole: Transplanted-liver and recipient peripheral blood T cell receptor repertoires were compared.

Each CDR3 protein gets one entry after TCRdb re-called the reads with MiXCR. The data show approximately 6,400 distinct CDR3 sequences, approximately 15% seen once. The receptors here all came from a human patient who had a liver transplant. Some T cells may be graft donor cells.

This clonotype was counted a few times. This chain uses TRBV28 with TRBJ2-1; weak D call: TRBD2 (6 bases). Germline CDR1 and CDR2: MDHEN and SYDVKM. V was cut by 3 bases and J by 5 bases, with 11 bases left in between. The CDR3 covers 14 residues. CDR3 residues: CASSFLGLHNEQFF. CDR3 in DNA: TGTGCCAGCAGTTTCTTGGGACTCCACAATGAGCAGTTCTTC.

This clonotype is deemed medium-sized. This rearrangement joins TRBV7-9 to TRBJ2-1; 8 nucleotides align to TRBD2. This CDR3 is built from 16 residues. From germline, CDR1 is SEHNR and CDR2 FQNEAQ (reference sequence). With V trimmed by 5 bases and J by 6 bases, 12 bases remained unmatched. Written as DNA, the CDR3 is TGTGCCAGCAGCGAGGAGCGGGAGAGCCCATTCAATGAGCAGTTCTTC. This codes for CASSEERESPFNEQFF.

In its sample, this clonotype was seen many times. This chain links TRBV28 with TRBJ2-5; TRBD2 aligns across 11 bases. The CDR3 extends over 15 amino acids. Germline-derived CDR1 and CDR2 are MDHEN and SYDVKM. V trimming: 5 bases; J trimming: 2 bases; junction bases outside the gene matches: 4. CDR3 in amino acids: CASSEGTSGQETQYF. DNA for the CDR3: TGTGCCAGCAGTGAAGGGACTAGCGGACAAGAGACCCAGTACTTC.

The chain has TRBV20-1 and TRBJ1-5; D gene uncertain. The germline V gene has CDR1 DFQATT and CDR2 SNEGSKA (reference sequence). V was clipped by 0 bases and J by 3 bases, with 9 bases between them. The CDR3 spans 14 residues. This CDR3 is CSARDLGFNQPQHF. The CDR3 DNA is TGCAGTGCTAGAGATCTCGGATTCAATCAGCCCCAGCATTTT.

This clonotype showed up many times. The chain recombines TRBV6-5 with TRBJ2-3, with D possibly called TRBD1 or TRBD2 (6 bases each). V dropped 4 bases and J dropped 0 bases, with 11 bases sitting between them. The CDR3 has 15 amino acids. Germline lookup yields CDR1 MNHEY and CDR2 SVGAGI. The CDR3 DNA follows: TGTGCCAGCAGTTCCTGGGGGGCTAGCACAGATACGCAGTATTTT. Translation gives CASSSWGASTDTQYF.

This chain uses TRBV7-9 with TRBJ1-5, with 7 bases matching TRBD1. The junction had 9 bases not matched to a gene; V was cut back by 5 bases and J by 5 bases. Germline CDR1 reads SEHNR; CDR2 reads FQNEAQ (reference sequence). This CDR3 contains 15 residues. CDR3 nucleotide sequence: TGTGCCAGCAGCACCGGGACAGTCGACGATCAGCCCCAGCATTTT. Residues: CASSTGTVDDQPQHF.

Sample share makes this clonotype medium-sized. The J gene is TRBJ2-5, the V gene TRBV6-1; 9 bases are a match to TRBD2. The junction had 14 bases not matched to a gene; V was cut back by 4 bases and J by 2 bases. CDR1 MNHNS and CDR2 SASEGT come from the germline V gene. The CDR3 sequence is 18 residues long. The CDR3 DNA reads as TGTGCCAGCAGTGGCATGGGAATAGCGGGGGACGTTCAAGAGACCCAGTACTTC. Amino acid sequence: CASSGMGIAGDVQETQYF.

This chain connects TRBV27 to TRBJ2-7, with D tentatively TRBD2 (6 bases). The CDR3 runs 14 residues. The germline V and J ends were trimmed by 5 bases and 5 bases, with 16 bases remaining between them. Germline-derived CDR1 and CDR2 are MNHEY and SMNVEV (reference sequence). In nucleotides, the CDR3 is TGTGCCAGCAGTGTTGGAGGGAGTCACGACGAGCAGTACTTC. Translation: CASSVGGSHDEQYF.

This clonotype was found many times. The rearrangement links TRBV30 to TRBJ2-7; weak D call: TRBD1 (6 bases). With 2 bases removed from V and 2 bases from J, the gap between germline ends came to 16 bases. The germline gives CDR1 GTSNPN, CDR2 SVGIG (reference sequence). This CDR3 is 15 amino acids long. The CDR3 DNA reads as TGTGCCTGGAGTACGGAAACAGGGAGAGCCTACGAGCAGTACTTC. Its protein is CAWSTETGRAYEQYF.

Relative to its sample, this clonotype is medium-sized. This chain uses TRBV19 with TRBJ2-7; a possible D gene is TRBD1 (5 bases). V shed 5 bases and J shed 2 bases, with 10 bases lying between them. This CDR3 has 13 residues. Germline V gene data show CDR1 as LNHDA and CDR2 as SQIVND (reference sequence). The DNA for the CDR3 is TGTGCCAGTAGTGACAGAGACCCCTACGAGCAGTACTTC. It codes for CASSDRDPYEQYF.

This clonotype has a handful of counts. The chain employs TRBV14 and TRBJ1-4; maybe TRBD1 (5 bases). Germline CDR1 SGHDN, CDR2 FVKESK. Between the trimmed V and J ends, which lost 2 bases and 6 bases, there was a span of 10 bases. The CDR3 length is 14 residues. This CDR3 reads CASSQWLGDEKLFF. Here the CDR3 DNA reads TGTGCCAGCAGCCAATGGTTGGGGGATGAAAAACTGTTTTTT.

This clonotype was seen more than once but under ten times. The V call is TRBV20-1, the J call TRBJ1-5, with D possibly being TRBD1 (5 bases). This CDR3 spans 14 amino acids. V shed 6 bases and J shed 3 bases, with 15 bases lying between them. The germline gives CDR1 DFQATT, CDR2 SNEGSKA (reference sequence). DNA for the CDR3: TGCAGTGCCGAAGCGGGCAGGGACAATCAGCCCCAGCATTTT. Its translation is CSAEAGRDNQPQHF.

This clonotype was counted at least ten times. V is TRBV6-5 and J is TRBJ1-1; no reliable D call. CDR3 size: 12 residues. The V end lost 7 bases, the J end lost 1 base, and 7 bases lay between the germline ends. The germline CDR1 and CDR2 sequences are MNHEY and SVGAGI. CDR3 coding DNA: TGTGCCAGCATCGCCCCGAACACTGAAGCTTTCTTT. Translated: CASIAPNTEAFF.

Details on this clonotype: One end of the junction varies from germline; a read error may be responsible. The chain uses TRBV27 and TRBJ2-7, with TRBD1 matching 7 bases. The CDR3 has 13 residues. CDR1 MNHEY and CDR2 SMNVEV come from the germline V gene (reference sequence). CDR3 in DNA: TGTGCCAGCCGACGGGACAGCTCCTACGAGCGGTACTTC. Translating gives CASRRDSSYERYF.

The V call is TRBV25-1, the J call TRBJ2-3, with a tentative D call TRBD2 (5 bases). The CDR3 is made up of 14 amino acids. V was clipped by 3 bases and J by 1 base, with 8 bases between them. Germline loops: CDR1 MGHDK, CDR2 SYGVNS. This CDR3 is CASSEFGGTDTQYF. The CDR3, as DNA: TGTGCCAGCAGTGAGTTCGGGGGCACAGATACGCAGTATTTT.

J is TRBJ1-1 and V is TRBV9; D gene unclear. The CDR3 is made up of 15 amino acids. Germline V lookup: CDR1 SGDLS, CDR2 YYNGEE. The V end was cut by 0 bases, the J end by 4 bases, with 13 bases between. CDR3 in DNA: TGTGCCAGCAGCGTAGGAGACCTCTATAGCACTGAAGCTTTCTTT. It is translated as CASSVGDLYSTEAFF.

This clonotype was recorded many times. The chain carries TRBV6-5 and TRBJ2-7; weak D call: TRBD1 (6 bases). This CDR3 contains 14 residues. Germline CDR1 reads MNHEY; CDR2 reads SVGAGI. V dropped 2 bases and J dropped 2 bases, with 10 bases sitting between them. This CDR3 is CASSYDQGTYEQYF. In nucleotides, the CDR3 is TGTGCCAGCAGTTACGACCAGGGGACCTACGAGCAGTACTTC.

This clonotype was detected many times. The chain is built from TRBV15 and TRBJ2-7; the match to TRBD2 covers 16 bases. This CDR3 comprises 17 residues. Trimming removed 0 bases from V and 4 bases from J; junction bases left unmatched: 3. From germline, CDR1 is LNHNV and CDR2 YYDKDF (reference sequence). The CDR3 is CATSREGLAGGPYEQYF. CDR3 bases: TGTGCCACCAGCAGAGAGGGACTAGCGGGAGGGCCTTACGAGCAGTACTTC.

This clonotype was seen a handful of times. At one of its ends the junction is not consistent with the germline gene, which may arise from a read error. This chain links TRBV3-1 with TRBJ1-6; no reliable D call. Germline V gene lookup returns CDR1 LGHDT and CDR2 YNNKEL (reference sequence). CDR3 length: 17 amino acids. CDR3 DNA sequence: TGTGCCAGCAGCGAAGAACCCGCTAGCTCCTATAATTCACCCCTCCACTTT. This codes for CASSEEPASSYNSPLHF.

A remark on this clonotype: A read error may explain this, as a much larger clone is one base away. The CDR3 region has the DNA TGTGCCAGCAGTGAAATGCAGGGGTACGAGCAGTACTTC. Translated: CASSEMQGYEQYF. The V gene is TRBV6-1, the J gene TRBJ2-7; weak D call: TRBD1 (6 bases). The V gene's germline CDR1 is MNHNS and CDR2 SASEGT. V was trimmed by 2 bases and J by 4 bases, leaving 9 bases between them. This CDR3 contains 13 residues.

Judged by abundance, this clonotype is medium-sized. The CDR3 DNA reads as TGTGCCAGTAGTGCCACAGGGTCGGGGGGCTTAGGCTACACCTTC. Amino acid sequence: CASSATGSGGLGYTF. This chain uses TRBV19 with TRBJ1-2, with a weak D call TRBD1 (6 bases). Germline CDR1 and CDR2: LNHDA and SQIVND (reference sequence). This CDR3 contains 15 residues. V shed 5 bases and J shed 8 bases, with 21 bases lying between them.

This clonotype was counted only a few times. This chain uses TRBV28 with TRBJ1-1, with TRBD1 identical over 8 bases. The CDR3 extends over 13 amino acids. V lost 6 bases and J lost 4; bases outside the gene matches: 4. Germline V gene sequence: CDR1 MDHEN, CDR2 SYDVKM. The CDR3 protein is CASRFGQGTEAFF. DNA for the CDR3: TGTGCCAGCAGATTCGGACAGGGCACTGAAGCTTTCTTT.

For the CDR3, the DNA is TGTGCCAGCAGTTTTGGGCCGTCATCCGGGGAGCTGTTTTTT. Protein sequence: CASSFGPSSGELFF. The V call is TRBV12-3 or TRBV12-4, the J call TRBJ2-2; D is uncertain. With 3 bases removed from V and 6 bases from J, the gap between germline ends came to 11 bases. The CDR3 covers 14 residues.

The rearrangement links TRBV28 to TRBJ2-7; 9 bases fit TRBD1. This CDR3 is built from 15 residues. The V gene end was trimmed by 5 bases and the J gene end by 3 bases; junction bases not matched to a gene: 8. Germline CDR1 is MDHEN and CDR2 is SYDVKM. The CDR3 here is CASSTHRGRDYEQYF. The CDR3 DNA reads TGTGCCAGCAGTACCCACAGGGGGCGGGACTACGAGCAGTACTTC.

This clonotype was recorded a few times. The genes are TRBV7-3 and TRBJ2-1, with D possibly matching TRBD1 (5 bases). Germline loops: CDR1 SGHTA, CDR2 FQGTGA. Deletions cut 5 bases from V and 5 bases from J, with 16 bases between. The CDR3 is 15 residues long. This CDR3 is CASSTWQGDNNEQFF. The CDR3 DNA reads TGTGCCAGCAGCACTTGGCAGGGTGATAACAATGAGCAGTTCTTC.